This entry lists 9 T cell receptor beta chains sequenced from one sample in a study of response to subunit inactivated influenza vaccine. TCRdb re-analysed the RT-PCR reads in MiXCR, keeping a single row per CDR3 protein. The sample has 700,000 to 900,000 distinct CDR3 sequences, over 20% seen once. The sample in question was PBMCs from blood, obtained approximately 5 days after vaccination. Source of these receptors: a man between 45 and 60 years old who received an inactivated influenza vaccine.

This clonotype has a single count. This chain links TRBV7-9 with TRBJ2-7; a possible D gene is TRBD1 (5 bases). Germline CDR1 is SEHNR and CDR2 is FQNEAQ (reference sequence). Trimming cost V 7 bases and J 0 bases, with 16 bases left between them. The CDR3 totals 15 residues. Written as DNA, the CDR3 is TGTGCCAGCACCATGGGGCCGAGGAGCTCCTACGAGCAGTACTTC. It translates to CASTMGPRSSYEQYF.

This chain uses TRBV20-1 with TRBJ2-7, with TRBD2 identical over 10 bases. The germline V gene has CDR1 DFQATT and CDR2 SNEGSKA (reference sequence). V lost 5 bases and J lost 6; bases outside the gene matches: 13. The CDR3 loop spans 15 amino acids. The CDR3 sequence is CSARTPAGLASEQYF. DNA of the CDR3: TGCAGTGCTCGAACCCCAGCGGGACTAGCGAGCGAGCAGTACTTC.

The rearrangement uses TRBV20-1 and TRBJ1-1; TRBD1 is a possible D gene (6 bases). CDR3 length: 13 residues. V gave up 6 bases and J gave up 0 bases, with 11 bases separating them. Germline assignment: CDR1 DFQATT and CDR2 SNEGSKA (reference sequence). The CDR3 DNA is TGCAGTGCGAAGGACAGTATGAACACTGAAGCTTTCTTT. Its translation is CSAKDSMNTEAFF.

This clonotype was seen more than once but under ten times. V usage is TRBV15 and J usage is TRBJ2-3, with 9 bases matching TRBD2. The CDR3 is made up of 16 amino acids. The germline V gene encodes CDR1 LNHNV and CDR2 YYDKDF (reference sequence). Germline trimming cut 3 bases from V and 2 bases from J; bases unmatched to any gene: 6. CDR3 in DNA: TGTGCCACCAGCAGGAAGCGGGGGGCCGTCACAGATACGCAGTATTTT. This encodes CATSRKRGAVTDTQYF.

This clonotype occurred a few times. The chain couples TRBV5-1 to TRBJ2-2; TRBD1 is a possible D gene (6 bases). With 1 base removed from V and 9 bases from J, the gap between germline ends came to 13 bases. The CDR3 runs 14 residues. Germline lookup yields CDR1 SGHRS and CDR2 YFSETQ. CDR3 in DNA: TGCGCCAGCAGCTTGTTTCGAGGGGGACGGGAGCTGTTTTTT. Residues: CASSLFRGGRELFF. The whole variable domain, remainder taken from reference TRBV5-1 and TRBJ2-2, is KAGVTQTPRYLIKTRGQQVTLSCSPISGHRSVSWYQQTPGQGLQFLFEYFSETQRNKGNFPGRFSGRQFSNSRSEMNVSTLELGDSALYLCASSLFRGGRELFFGEGSRLTVL.

The chain carries TRBV24-1 and TRBJ2-1; the match to TRBD1 covers 9 bases. Germline values: CDR1 KGHDR, CDR2 SFDVKD. CDR3 length: 14 amino acids. V lost 6 bases, J lost 7 bases, and 6 bases stayed unmatched. CDR3 sequence: CATSRRQGGNEQFF. DNA of the CDR3: TGTGCCACCAGTAGACGACAGGGGGGAAATGAGCAGTTCTTC.

This chain connects TRBV12-3 or TRBV12-4 to TRBJ2-1, with 10 bases aligning to TRBD1. This CDR3 has 17 residues. V shed 5 bases, J shed 3 bases, and the junction held 10 bases outside the gene matches. The CDR3 loop is CASSENDRGPLYNEQFF. The CDR3 nucleotides read TGTGCCAGCAGTGAAAATGACAGGGGGCCCCTCTACAATGAGCAGTTCTTC.

This clonotype was counted a few times. J is TRBJ2-7 and V is TRBV20-1, with a weak D call TRBD1 (5 bases). V lost 6 bases to trimming and J lost 0 bases, with 9 bases between them. Germline V gene sequence: CDR1 DFQATT, CDR2 SNEGSKA (reference sequence). The CDR3 covers 12 residues. CDR3 nucleotide sequence: TGCAGTGCACAGGTCCACTCCTACGAGCAGTACTTC. This codes for CSAQVHSYEQYF.

The gene calls are TRBV9 and TRBJ2-1; D is uncertain. This CDR3 is built from 12 residues. V lost 3 bases, J lost 6 bases, and 7 bases lay in between. Germline V gene sequence: CDR1 SGDLS, CDR2 YYNGEE. As DNA, the CDR3 is TGTGCCAGCAGCGGGAGCCCCAATGAGCAGTTCTTC. This sequence encodes CASSGSPNEQFF.